What follows are 20 T cell receptor beta chains derived from one specimen sequenced in a study of cytomegalovirus exposure and HLA in healthy donors. Both 60 Vbeta primers and 13 Jbeta primers went into the PCR. Clones were sequenced by immunoSEQ multiplex PCR, and TCRdb holds only the in-frame ones, with some missing. The data show some 70,000 clones, roughly two thirds seen once. Sequencing was done on a sample of PBMCs. The receptors were sampled from a woman in her fifties or sixties in good health and CMV-seronegative.

The chain combines TRBV28 with TRBJ2-7; TRBD1 agrees at 7 bases. Germline V gene sequence: CDR1 MDHEN, CDR2 SYDVKM. CDR3 size: 16 residues. Unmatched junction bases numbered 19, after V lost 5 bases and J lost 9 bases. The CDR3 is CASSPSGTALLRGQYF. The CDR3 region has the DNA TGTGCCAGCAGTCCTTCCGGGACAGCACTCCTACGAGGGCAGTACTTC.

The genes are TRBV7-7 and TRBJ2-2, with 9 bases lining up with TRBD2. This CDR3 contains 13 residues. Germline assignment: CDR1 SSHAT and CDR2 FNYEAQ (reference sequence). DNA for the CDR3: TGTGCTGCGGGGGGGCCCGGCACCGGGGAGCTGTTTTTT. Protein: CAAGGPGTGELFF.

The chain recombines TRBV5-1 with TRBJ1-2; 10 nucleotides align to TRBD1. CDR3 length: 16 residues. Germline trimming cut 0 bases from V and 4 bases from J; bases unmatched to any gene: 6. Germline CDR1 SGHRS, CDR2 YFSETQ. CDR3 loop: CASSLGSGQGGYGYTF. In DNA, the CDR3 is TGCGCCAGCAGCTTGGGGTCCGGACAGGGGGGCTATGGCTACACCTTC. The variable domain in full, with the rest retrieved from reference TRBV5-1 and TRBJ1-2, is KAGVTQTPRYLIKTRGQQVTLSCSPISGHRSVSWYQQTPGQGLQFLFEYFSETQRNKGNFPGRFSGRQFSNSRSEMNVSTLELGDSALYLCASSLGSGQGGYGYTFGSGTRLTVV.

This clone was observed a single time. The gene calls are TRBV25-1 and TRBJ2-7, with D perhaps TRBD1 (5 bases). Germline-derived CDR1 and CDR2 are MGHDK and SYGVNS. The CDR3 is 11 residues long. V dropped 5 bases and J dropped 12 bases, with 14 bases sitting between them. The CDR3 DNA reads as TGTGCCAGCAGTCGGCAGGGCCCCCTGTACTTC. The encoded protein is CASSRQGPLYF.

The chain carries TRBV5-6 and TRBJ2-3, with 10 positions matching TRBD2. Germline values: CDR1 SGHDT, CDR2 YYEEEE. CDR3 size: 15 residues. V was pared by 4 bases and J by 7 bases, with 9 bases of the junction left unmatched. CDR3 sequence reads: CASSRASGSIYTQYF. As DNA, the CDR3 is TGTGCCAGCAGCAGAGCTAGCGGGAGTATTTATACGCAGTATTTT.

The CDR3 coding sequence is TGCGCCAGCAGCTGGGGGGATAACACTGAAGCTTTCTTT. As protein: CASSWGDNTEAFF. This rearrangement joins TRBV5-1 to TRBJ1-1; TRBD1 is a possible D gene (5 bases). The CDR3 consists of 13 residues. The germline V and J ends were trimmed by 3 bases and 2 bases, with 8 bases remaining between them. Germline assignment: CDR1 SGHRS and CDR2 YFSETQ.

This clone appeared once. The V gene is TRBV4-3, the J gene TRBJ2-3; D is perhaps TRBD2 (6 bases). Trimming took 2 bases from V and 4 from J, leaving 19 bases between them. From germline, CDR1 is LGHNA and CDR2 YSLEER. The CDR3 contains 17 residues. The CDR3 loop reads CASSQLEDGSRADTQYF. Here the CDR3 DNA reads TGCGCCAGCAGCCAATTGGAGGACGGGAGCCGGGCAGATACGCAGTATTTT.

This chain uses TRBV4-3 with TRBJ2-2; D is ambiguous. The CDR3 runs 12 residues. Trimming stripped 3 bases from V and 3 bases from J, with 2 bases between. The germline V gene has CDR1 LGHNA and CDR2 YSLEER. CDR3 DNA: TGCGCCAGCAGCCACTACACCGGGGAGCTGTTTTTT. Translation: CASSHYTGELFF.

The rearrangement links TRBV7-9 to TRBJ1-2; D might be TRBD1 (5 bases). There are 16 residues in the CDR3. V was clipped by 2 bases and J by 6 bases, with 19 bases between them. Germline values: CDR1 SEHNR, CDR2 FQNEAQ (reference sequence). Written as DNA, the CDR3 is TGTGCCAGCAGCTTATGGTCGGCCGGGGGAACGGATGGCTACACCTTC. Its protein is CASSLWSAGGTDGYTF.

The chain has TRBV6-1 and TRBJ1-2, with D unclear. The germline V gene encodes CDR1 MNHNS and CDR2 SASEGT. The V gene lost 4 bases and the J gene lost 1 base, with 13 bases spanning the gap. CDR3 length: 15 amino acids. CDR3: CASSAPAMSNYGYTF. CDR3 sequence (DNA): TGTGCCAGCAGTGCCCCCGCGATGAGTAACTATGGCTACACCTTC.

The chain links TRBV4-3 to TRBJ2-1; 8 nucleotides match TRBD1. There are 16 residues in the CDR3. V trimming: 4 bases; J trimming: 2 bases; junction bases outside the gene matches: 7. Germline values: CDR1 LGHNA, CDR2 YSLEER. CDR3 DNA: TGCGCCAGCAGCCGCCTCCTACAGGGGGCCTACAATGAGCAGTTCTTC. Its translation: CASSRLLQGAYNEQFF.

The V and J genes are TRBV19 and TRBJ2-1, with D tentatively TRBD2 (7 bases). The CDR3 extends over 18 amino acids. The V and J ends lost 6 bases and 0 bases respectively, with 21 bases between them. Germline CDR1 reads LNHDA; CDR2 reads SQIVND (reference sequence). CDR3 DNA sequence: TGTGCCAGTAGCCCTATAGGGCGGGGGCAGAGCTCCTACAATGAGCAGTTCTTC. As protein: CASSPIGRGQSSYNEQFF.

The chain links TRBV28 to TRBJ1-1, with D possibly TRBD1 on 5 matching bases. CDR1 is MDHEN, CDR2 SYDVKM, per germline. The CDR3 has 14 amino acids. V lost 3 bases to trimming and J lost 0 bases, with 8 bases between them. In nucleotides, the CDR3 is TGTGCCAGCAGTTTTGACAGAATGAACACTGAAGCTTTCTTT. Protein: CASSFDRMNTEAFF. The full variable domain, with the rest looked up from reference TRBV28 and TRBJ1-1, is DVKVTQSSRYLVKRTGEKVFLECVQDMDHENMFWYRQDPGLGLRLIYFSYDVKMKEKGDIPEGYSVSREKKERFSLILESASTNQTSMYLCASSFDRMNTEAFFGQGTRLTVV.

The chain carries TRBV19 and TRBJ2-3, with 7 bases lining up with TRBD1. This CDR3 is 16 amino acids long. V shed 6 bases and J 1 base; nucleotides not matched to a gene: 10. Germline CDR1 LNHDA, CDR2 SQIVND (reference sequence). CDR3 coding DNA: TGTGCCAGTAGCCGGGACCTGGGGACAGGCACAGATACGCAGTATTTT. Its translation: CASSRDLGTGTDTQYF.

The rearrangement links TRBV18 to TRBJ2-7; D possibly corresponds to TRBD1 (5 bases). Germline CDR1 is KGHSH and CDR2 is LQKENI. There are 12 residues in the CDR3. V lost 2 bases to trimming and J lost 8 bases, with 10 bases between them. CDR3 nucleotide sequence: TGTGCCAGCTCACCAGATCAGGGCCAGCAGTACTTC. As protein: CASSPDQGQQYF. The full variable domain, its missing parts supplied by reference TRBV18 and TRBJ2-7, is NAGVMQNPRHLVRRRGQEARLRCSPMKGHSHVYWYRQLPEEGLKFMVYLQKENIIDESGMPKERFSAEFPKEGPSILRIQQVVRGDSAAYFCASSPDQGQQYFGPGTRLTVT.

The V call is TRBV2, the J call TRBJ2-2; 8 bases map to TRBD2. Trimming at V came to 11 bases and at J to 6 bases, leaving 8 bases not matched to a gene. The CDR3 has 13 residues. Germline values: CDR1 SNHLY, CDR2 FYNNEI. DNA for the CDR3: TGTGCCTCGGGAGGGGCCGGGGCCGGGGAGCTGTTTTTT. Its protein is CASGGAGAGELFF.

V usage is TRBV7-2 and J usage is TRBJ2-7; D is uncertain. Between the trimmed V and J ends, which lost 1 base and 4 bases, there was a span of 8 bases. This CDR3 has 13 amino acids. Germline V CDR1 and CDR2: SGHTA, FQGNSA. DNA for the CDR3: TGTGCCAGCAGCTTAGGAGAGTTGTACGAGCAGTACTTC. Translated: CASSLGELYEQYF.

The count of this clone is one. The genes are TRBV5-1 and TRBJ1-2; weak D call: TRBD1 (6 bases). V lost 0 bases to trimming and J lost 5 bases, with 14 bases between them. The germline V gene encodes CDR1 SGHRS and CDR2 YFSETQ. The CDR3 has 15 amino acids. CDR3 sequence reads: CASSLGGGSVYGYTF. As DNA, the CDR3 is TGCGCCAGCAGCTTGGGAGGGGGATCGGTATATGGCTACACCTTC. Combining the CDR3 with reference TRBV5-1 and TRBJ1-2 gives the whole variable domain KAGVTQTPRYLIKTRGQQVTLSCSPISGHRSVSWYQQTPGQGLQFLFEYFSETQRNKGNFPGRFSGRQFSNSRSEMNVSTLELGDSALYLCASSLGGGSVYGYTFGSGTRLTVV.

V and J are TRBV5-1 and TRBJ1-3; no clear D. This CDR3 has 14 amino acids. Germline V gene sequence: CDR1 SGHRS, CDR2 YFSETQ. Trimming took off 0 bases at V and 1 base at J, with 5 bases between the two ends. The CDR3 region has the DNA TGCGCCAGCAGCTTGGCACAGTCTGGAAACACCATATATTTT. This encodes CASSLAQSGNTIYF.

This clone was observed a few times. The chain uses TRBV5-1 and TRBJ2-7, with 7 bases fitting TRBD2. There are 14 residues in the CDR3. Germline lookup yields CDR1 SGHRS and CDR2 YFSETQ. The trim removed 0 bases at V and 5 bases at J, leaving 5 bases unmatched. CDR3 in amino acids: CASSLGLATDEQYF. Here the CDR3 DNA reads TGCGCCAGCAGCTTGGGACTAGCCACCGACGAGCAGTACTTC.